These 16 T cell receptor beta chains came from one sample sequenced in a study of shared clonotypes between healthy human individuals (dated by TCRdb to about 2020). Libraries were constructed by the immunoSEQ multiplex PCR assay. Not all clones reach the TCRdb copy of this immuneACCESS table, which keeps in-frame sequences only. Checked studies attribute under half of the gap to unresolved V genes and leave the rest unexplained. This sample is represented by 190,000 or so clones; around 63% of them were singletons. The ten most abundant clones make up 10% of the sample. The specimen was memory CD4+ T cells sorted from blood. The cell subset or site label, as the study defines it: CD45RA-negative fraction. Every receptor here comes from a man aged 25 to 40 in good health.

The rearrangement links TRBV4-3 to TRBJ2-5; weak D call: TRBD2 (6 bases). Germline lookup yields CDR1 LGHNA and CDR2 YSLEER. Trimming cost V 1 base and J 0 bases, with 12 bases left between them. The CDR3 runs to 16 residues. The CDR3 DNA reads TGCGCCAGCAGCCAAGCACTAGCCGCGTACCAAGAGACCCAGTACTTC. It translates to CASSQALAAYQETQYF.

V is TRBV5-5 and J is TRBJ2-3, with a tentative D call TRBD2 (6 bases). V shed 2 bases and J shed 1 base, with 11 bases lying between them. The CDR3 runs 15 residues. CDR1 SGHKS and CDR2 YYEKEE come from the germline V gene (reference sequence). The CDR3 DNA reads TGTGCCAGCAGCTTAGTTCCTAGCGGCACAGATACGCAGTATTTT. Encoded protein: CASSLVPSGTDTQYF.

About this clone: At one boundary the junction diverges from the germline segment, which might be a read error. The rearrangement links TRBV5-4 to TRBJ1-2; a possible D gene is TRBD1 (5 bases). The V gene's germline CDR1 is SGHNT and CDR2 YYREEE (reference sequence). This CDR3 contains 13 residues. The CDR3 region is CASSYRWDYGNTF. For the CDR3, the DNA is TGTGCCAGCAGCTATAGGTGGGACTATGGCAACACCTTC.

The chain carries TRBV11-2 and TRBJ2-3; 10 bases are a match to TRBD1. Looked up from germline, CDR1 is SGHAT and CDR2 is FQNNGV. V gave up 8 bases and J gave up 3 bases; unmatched junction bases: 8. This CDR3 contains 15 residues. CDR3 bases: TGTGCCAGCGCCCCCGGGACAGGGGTGACAGATACGCAGTATTTT. Translating gives CASAPGTGVTDTQYF.

The chain uses TRBV7-9 and TRBJ2-3; the D is unclear. V lost 2 bases and J 4 bases, leaving 13 bases between the germline ends. This CDR3 is 15 amino acids long. Germline CDR1 SEHNR, CDR2 FQNEAQ (reference sequence). The CDR3 DNA reads as TGTGCCAGCAGCTTAATAAGTGGGTTGTCAGATACGCAGTATTTT. The encoded protein is CASSLISGLSDTQYF.

The chain combines TRBV14 with TRBJ2-1, with TRBD1 matching over 8 bases. Germline lookup yields CDR1 SGHDN and CDR2 FVKESK. This CDR3 is built from 13 residues. The V and J ends lost 5 bases and 9 bases, in that order; junction bases with no gene match: 6. The CDR3 coding sequence is TGTGCCAGCAGCAGACAGGGGCAGGGTGAGCAGTTCTTC. It yields the protein CASSRQGQGEQFF. Combining the CDR3 with reference TRBV14 and TRBJ2-1 gives the whole variable domain EAGVTQFPSHSVIEKGQTVTLRCDPISGHDNLYWYRRVMGKEIKFLLHFVKESKQDESGMPNNRFLAERTGGTYSTLKVQPAELEDSGVYFCASSRQGQGEQFFGPGTRLTVL.

The chain uses TRBV5-3 and TRBJ2-3; TRBD1 might be the D (5 bases). TRBV5-3 is reported as an ORF; its role is uncertain. CDR3 length equals 14 residues. Trimming took 8 bases from V and 1 from J, leaving 14 bases between them. The CDR3 nucleotides are TGTGCCAGCACCTCCAGGGTCGGCACAGATACGCAGTATTTT. Amino acids: CASTSRVGTDTQYF.

The CDR3 region is CASSVRDSFHEQYF. CDR3 nucleotides: TGTGCCAGCAGCGTAAGGGACAGCTTCCACGAGCAGTACTTC. This chain joins TRBV9 and TRBJ2-7; 7 bases fit TRBD1. Per germline, CDR1 SGDLS and CDR2 YYNGEE. V lost 1 base, J lost 5 bases, and 6 bases stayed unmatched. This CDR3 spans 14 amino acids.

The rearrangement uses TRBV27 and TRBJ2-5, with 8 nucleotides matching TRBD2. The CDR3 is 13 amino acids. The germline CDR1 and CDR2 sequences are MNHEY and SMNVEV (reference sequence). With V trimmed by 5 bases and J by 2 bases, 1 base remained unmatched. The CDR3 loop is CASSRGRQETQYF. DNA for the CDR3: TGTGCCAGCAGTCGCGGGAGGCAAGAGACCCAGTACTTC.

The chain employs TRBV18 and TRBJ2-1; possibly TRBD2 for D (6 bases). This CDR3 is 13 amino acids long. Looked up from germline, CDR1 is KGHSH and CDR2 is LQKENI. V was trimmed by 3 bases and J by 6 bases, leaving 9 bases between them. The CDR3 loop is CASSPGRSNEQFF. CDR3 coding DNA: TGTGCCAGCTCACCGGGGAGGAGCAATGAGCAGTTCTTC.

The V and J genes are TRBV7-9 and TRBJ2-1, with D perhaps matching TRBD1 or TRBD2 (7 bases each). The CDR3 runs 15 residues. Trimming pared 4 bases from V and 5 bases from J, leaving 15 bases between. CDR1 SEHNR and CDR2 FQNEAQ come from the germline V gene (reference sequence). The chain's CDR3 is CASSSPGGEHNEQFF. In DNA form, the CDR3 reads TGTGCCAGCAGCTCCCCAGGGGGGGAACACAATGAGCAGTTCTTC.

The chain is built from TRBV19 and TRBJ2-2, with 8 bases aligning to TRBD2. V dropped 3 bases and J dropped 8; count of bases not matched to a gene: 11. From germline, CDR1 is LNHDA and CDR2 SQIVND (reference sequence). This CDR3 spans 16 amino acids. The CDR3 loop reads CASSISAGVYQGELFF. In DNA, the CDR3 is TGTGCCAGTAGTATTTCAGCGGGAGTTTATCAAGGGGAGCTGTTTTTT.

V gene TRBV4-2 combines with J gene TRBJ2-7, with no clear D. The germline gives CDR1 LGHNA, CDR2 YNFKEQ. Deletions cut 0 bases from V and 2 bases from J, with 8 bases between. The CDR3 loop spans 14 amino acids. The CDR3 nucleotides are TGTGCCAGCAGCCAAGATTGGCAGACCTACGAGCAGTACTTC. Its translation is CASSQDWQTYEQYF.

The chain has TRBV7-8 and TRBJ1-1, with TRBD1 matching 9 bases. Losses at the gene ends were 4 bases for V and 5 bases for J; bases not matched to a gene: 5. The CDR3 totals 14 residues. Germline CDR1 reads SGHVS; CDR2 reads FQNEAQ. For the CDR3, the DNA is TGTGCCAGCAGCTCAAGGACAGGGGTGACTGAAGCTTTCTTT. Residues: CASSSRTGVTEAFF.

In this sample, this clone turned up a few times. The CDR3 reads CASGGLAGAGTGELFF. CDR3 DNA sequence: TGCGCCAGCGGGGGACTAGCGGGAGCTGGTACCGGGGAGCTGTTTTTT. The chain employs TRBV4-3 and TRBJ2-2; TRBD2 matches at 14 bases. Trimming cost V 8 bases and J 5 bases; bases outside gene matches: 7. This CDR3 has 16 amino acids. Germline loops: CDR1 LGHNA, CDR2 YSLEER.

A single count supports this clone. The gene calls are TRBV18 and TRBJ2-2; 9 nucleotides line up with TRBD1. The junction had 6 bases not matched to a gene; V was cut back by 1 base and J by 6 bases. The germline V gene encodes CDR1 KGHSH and CDR2 LQKENI. The CDR3 is 16 residues long. The CDR3 sequence is CASSPLAGQGSGELFF. The CDR3 DNA reads as TGTGCCAGCTCACCACTCGCGGGACAGGGTTCCGGGGAGCTGTTTTTT.